What follows are 24 T cell receptor beta chains derived from one specimen sequenced in a study of cytomegalovirus exposure and HLA in healthy donors. In the PCR, 60 Vbeta and 13 Jbeta primers were used. Assay used: immunoSEQ multiplex PCR; TCRdb lists only in-frame clones, some missing. The sample lists around 190,000 clones, roughly four fifths occurring once. Specimen: PBMCs. These receptors came from a man aged 30-40 years in good health and CMV-seronegative.

The chain links TRBV6-1 to TRBJ2-6; TRBD1 matches 12 bases. The CDR3 is 20 residues long. J gave up 1 base and V 2 bases, and 9 bases lay outside the gene matches. Germline-derived CDR1 and CDR2 are MNHNS and SASEGT. CDR3: CASSEWGDRGPGSGANVLTF. The CDR3 DNA sequence: TGTGCCAGCAGTGAATGGGGGGACAGGGGGCCGGGGTCTGGGGCCAACGTCCTGACTTTC.

The chain recombines TRBV21-1 with TRBJ1-5; TRBD1 was called by the table and not checked on the DNA. TRBV21-1 has pseudogene status. The CDR3 is made up of 15 amino acids. In nucleotides, the CDR3 is TGTGCCAGCAGCAAATACTACAGGGGGCAACAGCCCCAGCATTTT. It encodes CASSKYYRGQQPQHF.

The rearrangement uses TRBV28 and TRBJ2-3; D is perhaps TRBD2 (7 bases). The CDR3 is made up of 11 amino acids. The V gene lost 11 bases and the J gene lost 7 bases, with 13 bases spanning the gap. Germline V gene lookup returns CDR1 MDHEN and CDR2 SYDVKM. As DNA, the CDR3 is TGTGCCTTGAGGGGGGGGAATACGCAGTATTTT. It encodes CALRGGNTQYF.

This clone was counted a few times. CDR3 amino acids: CASSLGPTGGSTDTQYF. DNA of the CDR3: TGTGCCAGCAGCTTGGGGCCGACAGGGGGCAGCACAGATACGCAGTATTTT. V is TRBV5-6 and J is TRBJ2-3; 10 nucleotides agree with TRBD1. The CDR3 runs 17 residues. Germline CDR1 SGHDT, CDR2 YYEEEE. Losses at the gene ends were 0 bases for V and 0 bases for J; bases not matched to a gene: 4.

The chain couples TRBV28 to TRBJ2-7; 9 bases match TRBD1. V gave up 1 base and J gave up 4 bases; unmatched junction bases: 8. This CDR3 is built from 16 residues. CDR1 and CDR2 from the germline V gene are MDHEN and SYDVKM. In nucleotides, the CDR3 is TGTGCCAGCAGTTTATTTACAGGGGGCTATGTTTACGAGCAGTACTTC. Its translation: CASSLFTGGYVYEQYF.

The chain joins TRBV2 to TRBJ2-7, with 8 bases lining up with TRBD2. The CDR3 extends over 15 amino acids. The germline V gene has CDR1 SNHLY and CDR2 FYNNEI. With V trimmed by 2 bases and J by 2 bases, 5 bases remained unmatched. Here the CDR3 reads CASSEIAGPTYEQYF. The CDR3 DNA sequence: TGTGCCAGCAGTGAAATAGCGGGACCGACCTACGAGCAGTACTTC.

This clone was counted a few times. This sequence joins TRBV11-2 and TRBJ2-4, with D perhaps TRBD1 (6 bases). CDR3 length: 15 residues. Germline V gene data show CDR1 as SGHAT and CDR2 as FQNNGV. V lost 5 bases and J 8 bases, leaving 19 bases between the germline ends. CDR3 region: CASSPAWQGPDIQYF. The DNA for the CDR3 is TGTGCCAGCAGCCCCGCTTGGCAGGGGCCGGACATTCAGTACTTC.

This clone was observed a handful of times. Other DNA sequences of this sample code for an identical CDR3. The chain carries TRBV28 and TRBJ2-7; 10 bases are a match to TRBD2. V was clipped by 4 bases and J by 2 bases; unmatched bases: 5. From germline, CDR1 is MDHEN and CDR2 SYDVKM. The CDR3 is 15 amino acids. CDR3 in amino acids: CASSSPAGGPYEQYF. DNA of the CDR3: TGTGCCAGCAGTTCACCAGCGGGAGGGCCCTACGAGCAGTACTTC.

The rearrangement uses TRBV2 and TRBJ2-5; TRBD2 aligns across 11 bases. CDR1 is SNHLY and CDR2 is FYNNEI in the germline V gene. The CDR3 loop spans 15 amino acids. Unmatched junction bases numbered 2, after V lost 3 bases and J lost 2 bases. CDR3 DNA: TGTGCCAGCAGTGAGGCTAGCGGGGGGCAAGAGACCCAGTACTTC. Its translation: CASSEASGGQETQYF.

The chain carries TRBV4-1 and TRBJ2-1; 14 positions agree with TRBD2. CDR3 length equals 16 residues. V lost 1 base, J lost 5 bases, and 1 base stayed unmatched. Germline loops: CDR1 MGHRA, CDR2 YSYEKL. As DNA, the CDR3 is TGCGCCAGCAGCCAAGGGGGACTAGCGGGGGACAATGAGCAGTTCTTC. It is translated as CASSQGGLAGDNEQFF.

In DNA form, the CDR3 reads TGTGCCAGCAGCTTATCAGGGAGCACAGATACGCAGTATTTT. Translating gives CASSLSGSTDTQYF. This chain links TRBV7-2 with TRBJ2-3; the D gene is possibly TRBD1 (5 bases). The V gene lost 2 bases and the J gene lost 0 bases, with 6 bases spanning the gap. Germline-derived CDR1 and CDR2 are SGHTA and FQGNSA. The CDR3 consists of 14 residues.

This clone has just a few counts. The J gene is TRBJ1-5, the V gene TRBV19; TRBD1 is a possible D gene (5 bases). V was trimmed by 4 bases and J by 0 bases, leaving 10 bases between them. CDR1 and CDR2 from the germline V gene are LNHDA and SQIVND (reference sequence). This CDR3 comprises 15 residues. CDR3 coding DNA: TGTGCCAGTAGTAGGGGCGAAAATAGCAATCAGCCCCAGCATTTT. It encodes CASSRGENSNQPQHF.

The rearrangement joins TRBV6-5 to TRBJ1-2, with TRBD1 matching over 7 bases. The V segment lost 6 bases and the J segment 2 bases; nucleotides outside the gene matches: 6. CDR1 and CDR2 (germline): MNHEY, SVGAGI. The CDR3 sequence is 14 residues long. The chain's CDR3 is CASRTGTLNYGYTF. The CDR3 bases are TGTGCCAGCAGGACAGGGACCCTCAACTATGGCTACACCTTC.

The chain carries TRBV5-1 and TRBJ2-1; TRBD2 is a possible D gene (7 bases). Germline V CDR1 and CDR2: SGHRS, YFSETQ. V lost 0 bases and J lost 7, with 20 bases in between. This CDR3 is 17 amino acids long. DNA of the CDR3: TGCGCCAGCAGCTTGGCCCCCGGAGGGAGGGGGGGGAATGAGCAGTTCTTC. Translation: CASSLAPGGRGGNEQFF.

V usage is TRBV6-5 and J usage is TRBJ2-1; no clear D. CDR1 and CDR2 from the germline V gene are MNHEY and SVGAGI. The germline V and J ends were trimmed by 2 bases and 9 bases, with 14 bases remaining between them. The CDR3 length is 14 residues. The CDR3: CASSYAVGLSEQFF. The CDR3 bases are TGTGCCAGCAGTTACGCCGTTGGGCTAAGTGAGCAGTTCTTC.

This clone was seen only once. The V call is TRBV19, the J call TRBJ1-2; D gene uncertain. Trimming pared 10 bases from V and 8 bases from J, leaving 20 bases between. The CDR3 contains 13 residues. The germline gives CDR1 LNHDA, CDR2 SQIVND (reference sequence). The CDR3 protein is CATAAITSGGYTF. In nucleotides, the CDR3 is TGTGCCACTGCCGCGATTACCTCAGGAGGCTACACCTTC. Full variable domain (missing parts from reference TRBV19 and TRBJ1-2): DGGITQSPKYLFRKEGQNVTLSCEQNLNHDAMYWYRQDPGQGLRLIYYSQIVNDFQKGDIAEGYSVSREKKESFPLTVTSAQKNPTAFYLCATAAITSGGYTFGSGTRLTVV.

The J gene is TRBJ1-1, the V gene TRBV19; D is undetermined. Germline V gene lookup returns CDR1 LNHDA and CDR2 SQIVND (reference sequence). The germline V and J ends were trimmed by 5 bases and 10 bases, with 8 bases remaining between them. The CDR3 length is 10 residues. The CDR3 here is CASSGRRAFF. CDR3 coding DNA: TGTGCCAGTAGTGGCAGGCGAGCTTTCTTT.

V is TRBV5-6 and J is TRBJ1-2; TRBD1 agrees at 9 bases. The J segment lost 5 bases and the V segment lost 0 bases, leaving 2 bases of the junction unmatched. In germline, CDR1 is SGHDT, CDR2 YYEEEE. CDR3 length: 14 amino acids. The CDR3 region has the DNA TGTGCCAGCAGCTTGGGGGACAGGGAGTATGGCTACACCTTC. Its translation: CASSLGDREYGYTF.

The V gene is TRBV9, the J gene TRBJ2-3; 11 nucleotides align to TRBD1. The CDR3 totals 19 residues. V shed 3 bases, J shed 3 bases, and the junction held 15 bases outside the gene matches. Germline loops: CDR1 SGDLS, CDR2 YYNGEE. CDR3 region: CASSALTVPGTGGTDTQYF. In DNA form, the CDR3 reads TGTGCCAGCAGCGCCCTAACCGTCCCCGGGACAGGGGGTACAGATACGCAGTATTTT.

In nucleotides, the CDR3 is TGTGCCAGCTCACCCGCAGGGGCGAACACTGAAGCTTTCTTT. Translating it yields CASSPAGANTEAFF. The rearrangement joins TRBV18 to TRBJ1-1, with a tentative D call TRBD1 (6 bases). Germline V gives CDR1 KGHSH, CDR2 LQKENI. Deletions cut 3 bases from V and 1 base from J, with 9 bases between. The length of the CDR3 is 14 residues.

The chain recombines TRBV6-5 with TRBJ2-7; 7 bases are a match to TRBD2. Trimming cost V 5 bases and J 4 bases; bases outside gene matches: 5. This CDR3 contains 13 residues. Germline values: CDR1 MNHEY, CDR2 SVGAGI. The CDR3 DNA sequence: TGTGCCAGCAGTCAGTGGGAGGGTTACGAGCAGTACTTC. Residues: CASSQWEGYEQYF.

This chain connects TRBV28 to TRBJ1-4; 9 positions agree with TRBD1. The germline gives CDR1 MDHEN, CDR2 SYDVKM. V lost 5 bases, J lost 9 bases, and 10 bases stayed unmatched. The CDR3 contains 15 residues. The CDR3 sequence: CASSGGQGANQKLFF. The CDR3 DNA reads as TGTGCCAGCAGTGGGGGACAGGGAGCAAATCAAAAACTGTTTTTT.

V usage is TRBV6-5 and J usage is TRBJ1-5; 7 bases match TRBD1. Per germline, CDR1 MNHEY and CDR2 SVGAGI. The CDR3 runs to 15 residues. With V trimmed by 4 bases and J by 3 bases, 6 bases remained unmatched. Written as DNA, the CDR3 is TGTGCCAGCAGTTCCCGGGACAGTATCAATCAGCCCCAGCATTTT. Translating gives CASSSRDSINQPQHF.

The chain joins TRBV15 to TRBJ1-4; 8 nucleotides line up with TRBD1. CDR3 length: 15 amino acids. The V gene end was trimmed by 0 bases and the J gene end by 7 bases; junction bases not matched to a gene: 4. Germline assignment: CDR1 LNHNV and CDR2 YYDKDF (reference sequence). CDR3 coding DNA: TGTGCCACCAGCAGAGATCCGCAGGGGGCTGAAAAACTGTTTTTT. The encoded protein is CATSRDPQGAEKLFF.